This T cell receptor (beta chain) was sequenced in a study of monozygotic twins with inflammatory bowel disease. Findings of the study overall: Twins with IBD had fewer clonotypes in common with others than healthy twins, particularly during disease activity.

Points on this clonotype: Its antigen is unknown.

Collection yielded 2 to 2.5 ml of blood per donor. It was about 4,000 ng of total RNA that each TCR library used. Per individual sample, eight separate reactions were used to make cDNA. No DNA is given; TCRdb re-called the 5' RACE reads and lists each CDR3 protein once. The sample includes about 300,000 distinct CDR3 sequences. The V gene's germline CDR1 is SGHNT and CDR2 YYREEE (reference sequence). This CDR3 is built from 13 residues. The chain uses TRBV5-4 and TRBJ2-1; as DNA is missing, the TRBD1 call by TCRdb cannot be tested. The sample consisted of blood. The clonotype comes from a human donor with ulcerative colitis or Crohn's disease, or a healthy co-twin of an affected twin (not recorded which). CDR3 region: CASTVTVSGEQFF.